This T cell receptor (beta chain) was captured by sequencing in a study of blood T cell repertoires in COVID-19. About the research overall: Sources were T cells, B-cell-depleted T cells, or PBMCs; the material itself was cDNA or gDNA.

Sequencing used immunoSEQ multiplex PCR; TCRdb keeps in-frame clones, though not all of them. The table records 20,000 to 30,000 clones, nearly 90% of them present only once. CDR3 size: 15 residues. Trimming took off 0 bases at V and 4 bases at J, with 9 bases between the two ends. Looked up from germline, CDR1 is LGHNA and CDR2 is YNFKEQ. The receptor comes from a woman aged 60-75 years with active COVID-19. The genes are TRBV4-2 and TRBJ2-2, with no clear D. The sample taken for sequencing was peripheral blood. CDR3 in amino acids: CASSQDQSLTGELFF. The DNA for the CDR3 is TGTGCCAGCAGCCAAGATCAAAGCCTCACCGGGGAGCTGTTTTTT.